The 26 T cell receptor beta chains in this list originate from one sample, sequenced in a study of blood T cell repertoires in COVID-19. Sequenced by immunoSEQ multiplex PCR; TCRdb stores in-frame clones only, minus some. The sample has under 300,000 clones; roughly nine tenths are singletons. The sequenced sample consisted of PBMCs or T cells enriched from blood (not recorded which). Source of these receptors: a human donor in a cohort exposed to, infected with or recovered from COVID-19 (not recorded which). The donor label of this sample is uncertain.

The chain carries TRBV7-9 and TRBJ2-1, with D tentatively TRBD1 (6 bases). CDR1 and CDR2 (germline): SEHNR, FQNEAQ (reference sequence). CDR3 size: 14 residues. Trimming cost V 5 bases and J 8 bases, with 16 bases left between them. DNA of the CDR3: TGTGCCAGCAGCCAACTACAGGGATCCGATGAGCAGTTCTTC. This codes for CASSQLQGSDEQFF.

V and J are TRBV2 and TRBJ2-2; 12 bases map to TRBD2. CDR3 length: 17 residues. CDR1 is SNHLY and CDR2 is FYNNEI in the germline V gene. The ends lost 5 bases at V and 3 bases at J; junction bases unmatched: 7. Written as DNA, the CDR3 is TGTGCCAGCAGTTTGCTAGCGGGGGGGCCTGACACCGGGGAGCTGTTTTTT. As protein: CASSLLAGGPDTGELFF.

The V and J genes are TRBV9 and TRBJ2-3, with 7 nucleotides matching TRBD1. This CDR3 spans 15 amino acids. V dropped 0 bases and J dropped 3; count of bases not matched to a gene: 4. In germline, CDR1 is SGDLS, CDR2 YYNGEE. This CDR3 is CASSVGTGRTDTQYF. The CDR3 DNA sequence: TGTGCCAGCAGCGTAGGGACAGGCAGGACAGATACGCAGTATTTT.

J is TRBJ2-7 and V is TRBV23-1, with 11 bases that match TRBD2. TRBV23-1 is marked as an open reading frame, function uncertain. The CDR3 covers 13 residues. V lost 4 bases, J lost 10 bases, and 6 bases stayed unmatched. The CDR3 is CASSLLTSGDQYF. The CDR3 bases are TGCGCCAGCAGTCTCCTGACTAGCGGGGACCAGTACTTC.

There are a few counts of this clone. The gene calls are TRBV5-6 and TRBJ1-3; D gene ambiguous. Germline lookup yields CDR1 SGHDT and CDR2 YYEEEE. The CDR3 runs to 14 residues. Trimming took 4 bases from V and 3 from J, leaving 11 bases between them. The CDR3, as DNA: TGTGCCAGCAGCCAACAAGGAGGTGGAAACACCATATATTTT. Amino acids: CASSQQGGGNTIYF.

The chain uses TRBV2 and TRBJ2-3, with 9 bases aligning to TRBD1. The V gene end was trimmed by 6 bases and the J gene end by 1 base; junction bases not matched to a gene: 11. The CDR3 is 17 residues long. CDR1 SNHLY and CDR2 FYNNEI come from the germline V gene. CDR3 DNA: TGTGCCAGCAGGGGGGACAGGGCGGTAGGGGGCACAGATACGCAGTATTTT. It yields the protein CASRGDRAVGGTDTQYF.

The chain's CDR3 is CASSRQGRVYEQYF. CDR3 sequence (DNA): TGTGCCAGCAGCCGTCAGGGGCGGGTTTACGAGCAGTACTTC. The chain recombines TRBV21-1 with TRBJ2-7; no check of the table's D call, TRBD1, against the DNA was made. TRBV21-1 is shown as a pseudogene. The CDR3 is 14 residues long.

The rearrangement links TRBV29-1 to TRBJ2-1; tentatively, D is TRBD2 (6 bases). The CDR3 spans 14 residues. The V and J ends lost 4 bases and 2 bases respectively, with 12 bases between them. Germline V lookup: CDR1 SQVTM, CDR2 ANQGSEA. The CDR3 is CSVGRDFAYNEQFF. DNA of the CDR3: TGCAGCGTTGGTCGGGACTTCGCCTACAATGAGCAGTTCTTC.

CDR3 region: CSVALTGGLNSPLHF. CDR3 bases: TGCAGCGTTGCCCTTACAGGGGGCCTTAATTCACCCCTCCACTTT. The chain employs TRBV29-1 and TRBJ1-6; TRBD1 aligns across 9 bases. Germline trimming cut 4 bases from V and 6 bases from J; bases unmatched to any gene: 7. The CDR3 is 15 amino acids. The germline gives CDR1 SQVTM, CDR2 ANQGSEA. The complete variable domain, with remaining parts taken from reference TRBV29-1 and TRBJ1-6, reads SAVISQKPSRDICQRGTSLTIQCQVDSQVTMMFWYRQQPGQSLTLIATANQGSEATYESGFVIDKFPISRPNLTFSTLTVSNMSPEDSSIYLCSVALTGGLNSPLHFGNGTRLTVT.

The chain links TRBV7-3 to TRBJ1-1, with a possible D match to TRBD1 (6 bases). V dropped 2 bases and J dropped 0 bases, with 7 bases sitting between them. Germline-derived CDR1 and CDR2 are SGHTA and FQGTGA. This CDR3 region has 14 residues. The CDR3 nucleotides are TGTGCCAGCAGCTTAGGGGGCGTGAACACTGAAGCTTTCTTT. It specifies CASSLGGVNTEAFF.

The chain links TRBV19 to TRBJ2-2; no clear D. V was pared by 3 bases and J by 4 bases, with 9 bases between. CDR1 LNHDA and CDR2 SQIVND come from the germline V gene (reference sequence). The CDR3 is made up of 14 amino acids. CDR3 loop: CASSISPLTGELFF. The CDR3 coding sequence is TGTGCCAGTAGTATCTCTCCCCTCACCGGGGAGCTGTTTTTT.

As regards this clone: A junction boundary mismatches the germline segment, possibly from a read error. This sequence joins TRBV12-3 or TRBV12-4 and TRBJ2-7; a weak D match, TRBD1 (6 bases). The CDR3 totals 13 residues. The CDR3: CASSNMGASFPDF. CDR3 in DNA: TGTGCCAGCAGCAATATGGGGGCCTCTTTTCCCGACTTC.

The chain has TRBV9 and TRBJ1-2, with D unresolved. The CDR3 has 14 residues. Trimming shortened V by 1 base and J by 9 bases, and 16 bases separated the two germline ends. CDR1 is SGDLS, CDR2 YYNGEE, per germline. CDR3 nucleotides: TGTGCCAGCAGCGTATCCGGTCGCATCCATAGCTACACCTTC. Amino acids: CASSVSGRIHSYTF.

This clone was seen once. The chain is built from TRBV19 and TRBJ1-2; D is ambiguous. The V gene's germline CDR1 is LNHDA and CDR2 SQIVND (reference sequence). V gave up 2 bases and J gave up 6 bases, with 7 bases separating them. The CDR3 runs to 12 residues. The CDR3 protein is CASSIPRNGYTF. The CDR3 DNA reads as TGTGCCAGTAGTATACCGAGGAATGGCTACACCTTC. Combining the CDR3 with reference TRBV19 and TRBJ1-2 gives the whole variable domain DGGITQSPKYLFRKEGQNVTLSCEQNLNHDAMYWYRQDPGQGLRLIYYSQIVNDFQKGDIAEGYSVSREKKESFPLTVTSAQKNPTAFYLCASSIPRNGYTFGSGTRLTVV.

The chain links TRBV6-6 to TRBJ2-2, with 7 bases fitting TRBD1. Germline lookup yields CDR1 MNHNY and CDR2 SVGAGI (reference sequence). The CDR3 loop spans 17 amino acids. The junction had 9 bases not matched to a gene; V was cut back by 5 bases and J by 0 bases. DNA for the CDR3: TGTGCCAGCAGTCACCTAACAGGGGACACGAACACCGGGGAGCTGTTTTTT. It is translated as CASSHLTGDTNTGELFF.

The genes are TRBV10-2 and TRBJ1-2; TRBD1 might be the D (6 bases). The CDR3 has 14 residues. From germline, CDR1 is WSHSY and CDR2 SAAADI. The germline V and J ends were trimmed by 2 bases and 6 bases, with 13 bases remaining between them. As DNA, the CDR3 is TGCGCCAGCAGTGAGATCCAGGGGAGCCATGGCTACACCTTC. Amino acids: CASSEIQGSHGYTF.

The V call is TRBV6-4, the J call TRBJ2-3, with 9 bases matching TRBD2. The CDR3 is made up of 14 amino acids. Germline assignment: CDR1 MRHNA and CDR2 SNTAGT. Trimming at V came to 5 bases and at J to 3 bases, leaving 3 bases not matched to a gene. The CDR3 DNA is TGTGCCAGCAGTTTAGCGGGGGCAACAGATACGCAGTATTTT. This translates into CASSLAGATDTQYF.

The chain employs TRBV29-1 and TRBJ1-1; tentatively, D is TRBD1 (5 bases). The V end was cut by 7 bases, the J end by 4 bases, with 13 bases between. From germline, CDR1 is SQVTM and CDR2 ANQGSEA. CDR3 length: 12 residues. The CDR3: CSGGPGVTEAFF. In DNA form, the CDR3 reads TGCAGCGGGGGACCGGGGGTCACTGAAGCTTTCTTT.

The chain is built from TRBV7-3 and TRBJ2-3; 7 bases are shared with TRBD2. Germline loops: CDR1 SGHTA, CDR2 FQGTGA. The CDR3 is 12 amino acids. The V segment lost 5 bases and the J segment 10 bases; nucleotides outside the gene matches: 6. This chain's CDR3 is CASSQTSGAQYF. The CDR3 region has the DNA TGTGCCAGCAGCCAAACGAGCGGGGCGCAGTATTTT.

The V call is TRBV20-1, the J call TRBJ2-3; the D gene is possibly TRBD1 (6 bases). There are 10 residues in the CDR3. CDR1 is DFQATT, CDR2 SNEGSKA, per germline (reference sequence). V was shortened by 6 bases and J by 6 bases, with 7 bases between the two germline ends. The CDR3 here is CSARGDTQYF. CDR3 nucleotide sequence: TGCAGTGCAAGGGGGGATACGCAGTATTTT.

Worth noting for this clone: Relative to the germline gene, one junction end is altered; a read error may explain this. V and J are TRBV12-3 or TRBV12-4 and TRBJ1-1; 8 nucleotides line up with TRBD1. The CDR3 is 11 amino acids. The CDR3 bases are TGTGCCAGCAGTCGCACCGGACAGGGTGTATTT. It is translated as CASSRTGQGVF.

The gene calls are TRBV5-8 and TRBJ1-2, with D unclear. Germline V gives CDR1 SGHTS, CDR2 YDEGEE. V was cut by 4 bases and J by 11 bases, with 12 bases left in between. This CDR3 is built from 11 residues. The CDR3 loop reads CASSPDARYTF. CDR3 DNA: TGTGCCAGCAGCCCGGATGCTAGGTACACCTTC.

V gene TRBV7-9 combines with J gene TRBJ2-1, with TRBD2 identical over 7 bases. J lost 10 bases, V lost 1 base, and 7 bases had no gene match. The CDR3 is 14 residues long. In germline, CDR1 is SEHNR, CDR2 FQNEAQ (reference sequence). The CDR3 coding sequence is TGTGCCAGCAGCTTAGTGGGCGGGGGAGGGGAGCAGTTCTTC. Residues: CASSLVGGGGEQFF. Filled out from reference TRBV7-9 and TRBJ2-1, the complete variable domain reads DTGVSQNPRHKITKRGQNVTFRCDPISEHNRLYWYRQTLGQGPEFLTYFQNEAQLEKSRLLSDRFSAERPKGSFSTLEIQRTEQGDSAMYLCASSLVGGGGEQFFGPGTRLTVL.

The rearrangement uses TRBV18 and TRBJ2-2; 11 bases map to TRBD1. Trimming cost V 6 bases and J 4 bases; bases outside gene matches: 7. Germline values: CDR1 KGHSH, CDR2 LQKENI. This CDR3 spans 16 amino acids. CDR3 loop: CASSPPGQGATGELFF. The CDR3 DNA is TGTGCCAGCTCCCCCCCTGGACAGGGGGCCACCGGGGAGCTGTTTTTT.

V is TRBV6-4 and J is TRBJ1-2; 8 bases line up with TRBD1. The CDR3 is made up of 16 amino acids. With 8 bases clipped from V and 3 bases from J, the junction kept 14 bases outside the gene matches. Germline V gene lookup returns CDR1 MRHNA and CDR2 SNTAGT. In DNA, the CDR3 is TGTGCCAGCCTTCCTTCCCAGGGGGCGGTTGACTATGGCTACACCTTC. Translating gives CASLPSQGAVDYGYTF.

V is TRBV5-1 and J is TRBJ1-1; possible D gene TRBD1, 5 bases. From germline, CDR1 is SGHRS and CDR2 YFSETQ. This CDR3 is built from 15 residues. The ends were cut back, 0 bases at V and 4 bases at J, with 13 bases in the middle. CDR3: CASSLGGYIGTEAFF. DNA of the CDR3: TGCGCCAGCAGCTTGGGGGGCTACATAGGCACTGAAGCTTTCTTT.